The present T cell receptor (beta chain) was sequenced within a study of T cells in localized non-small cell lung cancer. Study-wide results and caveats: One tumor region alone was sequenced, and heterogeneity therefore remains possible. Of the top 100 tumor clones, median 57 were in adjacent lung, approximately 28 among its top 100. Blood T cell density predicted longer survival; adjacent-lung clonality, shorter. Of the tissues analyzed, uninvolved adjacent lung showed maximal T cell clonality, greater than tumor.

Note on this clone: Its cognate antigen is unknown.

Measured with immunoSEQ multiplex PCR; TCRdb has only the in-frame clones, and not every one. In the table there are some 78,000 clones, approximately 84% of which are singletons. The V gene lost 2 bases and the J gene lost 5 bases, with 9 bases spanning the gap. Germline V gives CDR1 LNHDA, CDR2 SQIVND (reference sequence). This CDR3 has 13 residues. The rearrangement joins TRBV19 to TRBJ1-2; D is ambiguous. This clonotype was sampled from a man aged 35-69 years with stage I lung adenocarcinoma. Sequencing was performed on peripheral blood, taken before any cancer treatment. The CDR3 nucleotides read TGTGCCAGTAGTATATCCGAGCTTTATGGCTACACCTTC. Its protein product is CASSISELYGYTF. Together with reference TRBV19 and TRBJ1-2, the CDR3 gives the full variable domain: DGGITQSPKYLFRKEGQNVTLSCEQNLNHDAMYWYRQDPGQGLRLIYYSQIVNDFQKGDIAEGYSVSREKKESFPLTVTSAQKNPTAFYLCASSISELYGYTFGSGTRLTVV.